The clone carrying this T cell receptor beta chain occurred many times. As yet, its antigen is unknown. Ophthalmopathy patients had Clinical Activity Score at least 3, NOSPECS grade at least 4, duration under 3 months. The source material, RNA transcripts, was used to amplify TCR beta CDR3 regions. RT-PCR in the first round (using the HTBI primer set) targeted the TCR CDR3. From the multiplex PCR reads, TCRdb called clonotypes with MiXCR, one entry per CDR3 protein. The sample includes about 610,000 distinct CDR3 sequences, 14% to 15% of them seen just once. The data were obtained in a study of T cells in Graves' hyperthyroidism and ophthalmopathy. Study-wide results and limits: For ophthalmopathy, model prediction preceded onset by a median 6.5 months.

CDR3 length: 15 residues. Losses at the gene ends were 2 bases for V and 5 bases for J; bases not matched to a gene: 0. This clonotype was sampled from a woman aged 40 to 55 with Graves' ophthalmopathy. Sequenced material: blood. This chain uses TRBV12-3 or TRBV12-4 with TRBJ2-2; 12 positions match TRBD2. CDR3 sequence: CASSLTSGRTGELFF. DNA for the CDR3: TGTGCCAGCAGTTTAACTAGCGGGAGGACCGGGGAGCTGTTTTTT.